This TCR beta chain was recorded in a study of blood T cell repertoires in COVID-19. The table came from immunoSEQ multiplex PCR; TCRdb's copy has only in-frame clones and leaves some out. The sample includes 300,000 to 450,000 clones, roughly 86% of them seen just once. The CDR3 sequence is 15 residues long. V shed 4 bases and J 8 bases; nucleotides not matched to a gene: 7. Looked up from germline, CDR1 is SGHNT and CDR2 is YYREEE (reference sequence). Sequencing input: PBMCs or T cells enriched from blood (not recorded which). The sequence was collected from a man aged 25-40 years who had recovered from COVID-19. V is TRBV5-4 and J is TRBJ1-4, with 11 bases matching TRBD1. CDR3 in amino acids: CASSVGQGAGEKLFF. The CDR3 DNA reads as TGTGCCAGCAGCGTTGGACAGGGGGCGGGAGAAAAACTGTTTTTT.